This TCR beta chain is from a study of vaccination and CD4 T cells after COVID-19 (dated 2022 in TCRdb). With respect to the entire study: Convalescent patients had a positive SARS-CoV-2 result on nasal swab PCR, and of these patients, several had mild disease and one had severe disease. Culture stimuli were overlapping spike peptide pools from SARS-CoV-2 and from the common cold coronaviruses HCoV-NL63, HCoV-OC43 and HCoV-229E. Post-vaccine blood samples were collected a median of about 69 days after the second vaccine dose, ranging from about 13 to 250 days. Six males and four females were included in the convalescent cohort, with two Hispanic individuals, seven Caucasians, two Asians and one multiracial person represented. Post-COVID blood samples were collected from convalescent patients a median of about 92 days after diagnosis, with a range of roughly 35 to 170 days. Control cultures used a CEFX viral epitope pool as positive control, an HIV-1 Nef peptide pool as negative control, or no peptide. Participants received two doses of either the Pfizer-BioNTech BNT162b2 vaccine (n=8) or the Moderna mRNA-1273 vaccine (n=2). In around 9 COVID-19 convalescent patients and a few infection-naive healthy vaccine recipients, researchers compared the spike-specific CD4+ TCR repertoire from before mRNA vaccination with the repertoire from after. Here is what the overall study found, with its caveats: Nearly all vaccine-specific clones in convalescent patients (304 of 307) were mono-reactive for SARS-CoV-2 spike rather than cross-reactive with common cold coronaviruses. The study included relatively few convalescent patients and did not analyze early timepoints after natural infection. An increase in the median number of SARS-CoV-2-reactive clonotypes from 21 after infection to roughly 36 after vaccination was observed, but the change was not found to be significant. In convalescent patients, a median approximately 83% of post-vaccine SARS-CoV-2-reactive clones were detected only after vaccination, suggesting vaccine-specific priming.

Receptor libraries were prepared by PCR. TCR sequencing of DNA from cultured CD4+ T cells used the Oncomine TCR Beta short-read assay at the Johns Hopkins FTIC core. Genomic DNA was extracted from the cultured CD4+ T cells with the QIAamp micro DNA kit. Oncomine TCR Beta libraries from cultured CD4+ T cells were pooled with unique dual indexes and sequenced on an Illumina iSeq 100. As for the authors' bioinformatics: Non-productive sequences were filtered out, and CDR3s that did not start with C, did not end with F or W, or were shorter than 7 amino acids were discarded. Antigen-specific clonotypes were identified with the MANAFEST web application by comparing peptide-stimulated wells with reference and other culture wells. An FDR below 0.05, an odds ratio above 5, and a productive frequency above 0.1% in at least two of three replicate wells were required for clones to be considered positive. A clonotype was classed as cross-reactive if the clonotype showed significant expansion both in SARS-CoV-2 spike wells and in at least one common cold coronavirus spike condition. CDR3 homology was assessed with Levenshtein distances (stringdist) and unrooted phylogenetic trees (ape) in R version 3.6.1. The public reads were reprocessed in TCRdb via fastp at Q25 and MiXCR, keeping in-frame beta chains. All rows with the same CDR3 protein become a single entry with the most common DNA and genes. TCRdb assigned the V and J calls; the authors' analysis was not used. This sample comprises around 10,000 distinct CDR3 sequences, roughly 47% of them detected only once. The top ten hold around a third of the sample.

This clonotype was seen more than once but under ten times. There is no known antigen for this receptor. Base quality data are lacking; no much larger clone is found one base away. Explained via the paper, the treatment or condition label denotes: approximately 11-day PBMC culture with coronavirus spike peptide pools or control peptides (ViraFEST assay). To expand antigen-specific T cells with peptide pools and then pick out the expanded clonotypes through TCR sequencing, the study relied on the ViraFEST assay. The convalescent patients' positive SARS-CoV-2 PCR tests were from March to December 2020, which was before the Alpha, Beta and Delta variants emerged in the United States. PBMCs were cultured at two million per well in IMDM supplemented with approximately 5% human AB serum and 8 to 10 IU/ml IL-2, with around 10 ug/ml peptide pools added. On days 3 and 7, half of the culture medium was replaced with fresh IL-2-containing medium. CD4+ T cells were isolated after approximately ten days of culture through negative selection using the EasySep CD4+ T cell isolation kit. Ficoll-Paque Plus gradient centrifugation was used to isolate PBMCs from whole blood, and the isolated PBMCs were then either used fresh or cryopreserved at -140C. Triplicate wells were generally used for each culture condition.

Germline trimming: 4 bases from V, 4 bases from J; junction bases outside gene matches: 5. From the germline V gene, CDR1 is MNHEY and CDR2 is SVGAGI. CDR3 length: 14 amino acids, cysteine to phenylalanine. Solely the CDR3 DNA is kept, with 42 bases framed from the first base. This TCR was recovered from a human donor who had recovered from COVID-19. This chain joins TRBV6-5 to TRBJ1-2; the central 8 bases match TRBD1. The material sequenced was CD4+ T cells from blood, cultured in vitro. The DNA sequence follows: TGTGCCAGCAGTTCTTTTGGACAGGGCTATGGCTACACCTTC. This codes for CASSSFGQGYGYTF.